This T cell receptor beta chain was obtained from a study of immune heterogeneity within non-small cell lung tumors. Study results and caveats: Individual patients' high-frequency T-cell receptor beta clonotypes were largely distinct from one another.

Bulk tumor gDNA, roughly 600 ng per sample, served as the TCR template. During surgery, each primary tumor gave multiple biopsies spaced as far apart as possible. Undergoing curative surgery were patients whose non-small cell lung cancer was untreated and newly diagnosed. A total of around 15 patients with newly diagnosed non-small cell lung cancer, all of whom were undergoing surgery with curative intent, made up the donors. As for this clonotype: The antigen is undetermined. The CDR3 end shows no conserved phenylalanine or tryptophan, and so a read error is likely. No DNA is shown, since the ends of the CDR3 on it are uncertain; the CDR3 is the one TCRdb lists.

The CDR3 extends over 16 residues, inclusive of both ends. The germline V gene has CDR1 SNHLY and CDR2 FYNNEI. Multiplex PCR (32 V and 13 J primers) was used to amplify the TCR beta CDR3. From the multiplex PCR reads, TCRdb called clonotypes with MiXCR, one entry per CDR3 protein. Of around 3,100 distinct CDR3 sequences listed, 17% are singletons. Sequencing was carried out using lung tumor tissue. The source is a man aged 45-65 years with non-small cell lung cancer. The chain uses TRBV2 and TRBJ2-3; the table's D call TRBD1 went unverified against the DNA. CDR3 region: CASSSGTGVVEQYFGP.